This note documents a single TCR beta chain sequence. Its target is not known. V gave up 0 bases and J gave up 6 bases, with 7 bases separating them. The CDR3 extends over 13 amino acids. Germline loops: CDR1 MNHEY, CDR2 SVGAGI. Terminally differentiated effector memory CD45RA+ cells were excluded by CCR7 positive selection of CD45RO-negative cells. The sample originates from a study of shared clonotypes between healthy human individuals. At the level of the study: The people who gave samples were a couple of women and a few men aged 18 to 49. Overall study findings and caveats: Naive subsets generally exceeded memory subsets in estimated richness. The study found lower generation probabilities in non-shared clonotypes than in those shared by all four donors. The study found roughly 5.3% of naive CD4 clonotypes shared across several donors.

The protocol was immunoSEQ multiplex PCR, while the TCRdb copy is restricted to in-frame clones and leaves out a portion. The sample contains hundreds of thousands of clones, around 96% of which appear only once. The genes are TRBV6-5 and TRBJ2-3, with D possibly being TRBD2 (6 bases). Input material: naive CD8+ T cells sorted from blood. This receptor was obtained from a man aged 25-40 years in good health. The CDR3 reads CASSYSEGDTQYF. In nucleotides, the CDR3 is TGTGCCAGCAGTTACTCGGAGGGGGATACGCAGTATTTT.